The clone carrying this TCR beta chain was observed a handful of times. Unmatched junction bases numbered 10, after V lost 6 bases and J lost 1 base. The CDR3 has 16 residues. Per germline, CDR1 MDHEN and CDR2 SYDVKM. Some clones are missing from TCRdb's copy, which holds only in-frame ones; the method was immunoSEQ multiplex PCR. The sample consists of over 60,000 clones, approximately 92% of them appearing once. This sample stems from a study of T cell changes during pregnancy in multiple sclerosis. This receptor was identified in a female donor with multiple sclerosis, enrolled in a pregnancy study. This specimen was peripheral blood, taken in the first trimester of pregnancy. The chain is built from TRBV28 and TRBJ2-7, with 9 bases identical to TRBD1. The CDR3 DNA reads as TGTGCCAGCAGCTCTCCCACCGGGACAGGGTCCTACGAGCAGTACTTC. This encodes CASSSPTGTGSYEQYF.